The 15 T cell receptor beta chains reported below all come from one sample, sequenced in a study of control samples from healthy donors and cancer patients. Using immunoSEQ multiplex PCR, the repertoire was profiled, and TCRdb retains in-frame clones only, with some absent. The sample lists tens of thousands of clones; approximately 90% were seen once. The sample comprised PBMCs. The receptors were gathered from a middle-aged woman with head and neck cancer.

The CDR3 coding sequence is TGTGCCAGCAGCCTCCCCCCCGAAAACATTCAGTACTTC. It yields the protein CASSLPPENIQYF. The chain has TRBV3-1 (or the pseudogene TRBV3-2) and TRBJ2-4; no definite D call. In germline, CDR1 is LGHDT, CDR2 YNNKEL (reference sequence). Trimming pared 4 bases from V and 5 bases from J, leaving 9 bases between. This CDR3 is built from 13 residues.

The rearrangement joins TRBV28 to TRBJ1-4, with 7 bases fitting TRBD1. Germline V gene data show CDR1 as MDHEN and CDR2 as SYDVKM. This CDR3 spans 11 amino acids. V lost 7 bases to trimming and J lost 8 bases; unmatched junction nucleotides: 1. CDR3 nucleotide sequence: TGTGCCAGCACGGACAGGGAAAAACTGTTTTTT. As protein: CASTDREKLFF. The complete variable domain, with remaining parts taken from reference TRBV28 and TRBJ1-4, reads DVKVTQSSRYLVKRTGEKVFLECVQDMDHENMFWYRQDPGLGLRLIYFSYDVKMKEKGDIPEGYSVSREKKERFSLILESASTNQTSMYLCASTDREKLFFGSGTQLSVL.

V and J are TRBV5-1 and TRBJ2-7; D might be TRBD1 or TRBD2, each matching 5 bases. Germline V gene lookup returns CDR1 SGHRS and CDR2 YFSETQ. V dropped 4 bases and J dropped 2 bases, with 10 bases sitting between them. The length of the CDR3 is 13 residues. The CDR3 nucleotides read TGCGCCAGCAGCCGGGACGGTACCTACGAGCAGTACTTC. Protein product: CASSRDGTYEQYF.

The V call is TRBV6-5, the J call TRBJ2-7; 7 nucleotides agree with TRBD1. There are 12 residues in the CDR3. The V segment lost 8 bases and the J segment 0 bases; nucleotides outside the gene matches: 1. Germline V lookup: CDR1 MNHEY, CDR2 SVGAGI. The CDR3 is CASRTGSYEQYF. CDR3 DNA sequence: TGTGCCAGCCGGACAGGCTCCTACGAGCAGTACTTC.

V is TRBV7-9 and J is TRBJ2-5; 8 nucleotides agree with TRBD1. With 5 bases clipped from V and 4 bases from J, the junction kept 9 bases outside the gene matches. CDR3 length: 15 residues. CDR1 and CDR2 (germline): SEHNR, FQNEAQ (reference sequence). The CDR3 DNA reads TGTGCCAGCAGCGGACAGGGATTGTATGGAGAGACCCAGTACTTC. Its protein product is CASSGQGLYGETQYF. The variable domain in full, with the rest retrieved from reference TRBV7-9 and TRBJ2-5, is DTGVSQNPRHKITKRGQNVTFRCDPISEHNRLYWYRQTLGQGPEFLTYFQNEAQLEKSRLLSDRFSAERPKGSFSTLEIQRTEQGDSAMYLCASSGQGLYGETQYFGPGTRLLVL.

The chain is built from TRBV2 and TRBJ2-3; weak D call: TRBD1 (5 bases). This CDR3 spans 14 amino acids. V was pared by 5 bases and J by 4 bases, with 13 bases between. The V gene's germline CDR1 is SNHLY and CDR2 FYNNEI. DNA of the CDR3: TGTGCCAGCAGTTTTCAGGGTTTCCCAGATACGCAGTATTTT. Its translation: CASSFQGFPDTQYF.

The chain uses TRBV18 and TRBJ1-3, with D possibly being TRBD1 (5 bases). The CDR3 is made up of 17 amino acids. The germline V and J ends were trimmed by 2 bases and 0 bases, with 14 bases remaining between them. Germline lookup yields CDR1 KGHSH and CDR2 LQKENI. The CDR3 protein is CASSPGGLPRSGNTIYF. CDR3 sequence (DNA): TGTGCCAGCTCACCAGGGGGTTTGCCCCGCTCTGGAAACACCATATATTTT.

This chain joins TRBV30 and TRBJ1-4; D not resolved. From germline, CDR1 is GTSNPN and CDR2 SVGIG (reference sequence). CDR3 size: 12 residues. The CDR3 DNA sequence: TGTGCTCGGGCCGCGGTTGATGAAAAACTGTTTTTT. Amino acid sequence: CARAAVDEKLFF. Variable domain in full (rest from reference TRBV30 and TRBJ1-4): SQTIHQWPATLVQPVGSPLSLECTVEGTSNPNLYWYRQAAGRGLQLLFYSVGIGQISSEVPQNLSASRPQDRQFILSSKKLLLSDSGFYLCARAAVDEKLFFGSGTQLSVL.

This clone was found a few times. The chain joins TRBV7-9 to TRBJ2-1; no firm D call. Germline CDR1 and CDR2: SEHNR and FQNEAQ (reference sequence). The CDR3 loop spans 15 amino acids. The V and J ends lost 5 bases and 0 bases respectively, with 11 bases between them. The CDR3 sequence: CASSKERSSYNEQFF. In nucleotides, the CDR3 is TGTGCCAGCAGCAAAGAAAGGAGCTCCTACAATGAGCAGTTCTTC.

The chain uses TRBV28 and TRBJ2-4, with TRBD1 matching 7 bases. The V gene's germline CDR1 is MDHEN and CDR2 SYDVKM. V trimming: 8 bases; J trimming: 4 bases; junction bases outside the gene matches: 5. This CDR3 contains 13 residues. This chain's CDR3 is CASLGTEKNIQYF. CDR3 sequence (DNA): TGTGCCAGCCTCGGGACAGAAAAAAACATTCAGTACTTC.

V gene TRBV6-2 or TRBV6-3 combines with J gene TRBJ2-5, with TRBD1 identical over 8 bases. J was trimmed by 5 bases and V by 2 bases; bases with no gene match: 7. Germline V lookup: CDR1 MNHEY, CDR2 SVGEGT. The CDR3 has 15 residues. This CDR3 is CASSYRAGGAETQYF. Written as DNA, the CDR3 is TGTGCCAGCAGTTACAGGGCAGGGGGCGCTGAGACCCAGTACTTC.

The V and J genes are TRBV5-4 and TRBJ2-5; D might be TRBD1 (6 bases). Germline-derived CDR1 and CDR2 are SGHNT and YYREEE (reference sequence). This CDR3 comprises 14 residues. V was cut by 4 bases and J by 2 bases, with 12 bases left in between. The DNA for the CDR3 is TGTGCCAGCAGCCGCCCGGACAGTCAAGAGACCCAGTACTTC. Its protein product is CASSRPDSQETQYF. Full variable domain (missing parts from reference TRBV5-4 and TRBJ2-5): ETGVTQSPTHLIKTRGQQVTLRCSSQSGHNTVSWYQQALGQGPQFIFQYYREEENGRGNFPPRFSGLQFPNYSSELNVNALELDDSALYLCASSRPDSQETQYFGPGTRLLVL.

The CDR3 protein is CASSLESLRTEAFF. CDR3 coding DNA: TGTGCCAGCAGCTTGGAGAGTTTGCGGACTGAAGCTTTCTTT. The V and J genes are TRBV5-5 and TRBJ1-1; D is undetermined. This CDR3 has 14 amino acids. In germline, CDR1 is SGHKS, CDR2 YYEKEE (reference sequence). V lost 0 bases and J 5 bases, leaving 11 bases between the germline ends.

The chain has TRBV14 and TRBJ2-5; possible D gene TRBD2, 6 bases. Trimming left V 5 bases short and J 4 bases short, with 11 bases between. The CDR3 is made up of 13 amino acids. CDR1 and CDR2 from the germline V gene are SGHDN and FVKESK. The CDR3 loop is CASSAGLRETQYF. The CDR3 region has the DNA TGTGCCAGCAGCGCGGGACTTAGAGAGACCCAGTACTTC.

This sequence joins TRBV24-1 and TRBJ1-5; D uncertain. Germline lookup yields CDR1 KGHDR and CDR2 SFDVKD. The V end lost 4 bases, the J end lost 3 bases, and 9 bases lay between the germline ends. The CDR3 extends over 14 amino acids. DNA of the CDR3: TGTGCCACCAGTGAGGATGAGGACAATCAGCCCCAGCATTTT. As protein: CATSEDEDNQPQHF.